Described below is a single T cell receptor beta chain sequence and its context. Its antigen is not known. This sample was included in a study of CD8+CD57+ T cells in acquired aplastic anemia. Across the whole study: Yields of DNA that came from sorted CD4+ and CD8+ cells averaged about 3 ug.

Selection for sequencing was limited to patients who had shown CD8+CD57+ cell expansion by flow cytometry. Each patient carried a diagnosis of severe acquired aplastic anemia. At the time of blood sampling, patients had not yet received any therapy. Study results and caveats: Patients versus controls showed no significant CD8+ Simpson's diversity difference.

Investigators profiled TCR beta VDJ and CDR3 from genomic DNA template. From the reads, TCRdb called clonotypes with MiXCR, one entry per CDR3 protein. Here the sample spans roughly 250,000 distinct CDR3 sequences, roughly 80% being singletons. The material sequenced was sorted CD4+, CD8+, or CD8+CD57+ T cells (not recorded which) from PBMCs. This receptor was obtained from a human donor with aplastic anemia.

The CDR3 sequence is CASSGRRGTEAFF. The CDR3 DNA reads TGTGCCAGCAGTGGTCGAAGGGGCACTGAAGCTTTCTTT. The chain combines TRBV25-1 with TRBJ1-1; D possibly corresponds to TRBD1 (5 bases). Looked up from germline, CDR1 is MGHDK and CDR2 is SYGVNS. Trimming took off 4 bases at V and 4 bases at J, with 10 bases between the two ends. The CDR3 sequence is 13 residues long.